A selection of T cell receptor beta chains follows, all from one sample in a study of hypomethylating agent response in myelodysplastic syndrome. Assay used: immunoSEQ multiplex PCR; TCRdb lists only in-frame clones, some missing. The table shows several thousand clones, with roughly four fifths occurring only once. Material: bone marrow, obtained before or after starting hypomethylating agent treatment for myelodysplastic syndrome (not recorded which). The receptors here all came from a human donor with myelodysplastic syndrome. Both conserved end residues are part of each CDR3. The D gene is left open where the match is weak.

V	J	D	CDR3	DNA
TRBV29-1	TRBJ1-1	TRBD1	CSVSGTGLAPAFF	TGCAGCGTTTCCGGGACAGGGCTCGCGCCAGCTTTCTTT
TRBV5-1	TRBJ2-1	TRBD2	CASSPTTSGGAGEQFF	TGCGCCAGCAGCCCTACGACTAGCGGGGGGGCCGGTGAGCAGTTCTTC
TRBV4-1	TRBJ1-2	.	CASSQVPSGRSRGYTF	TGCGCCAGCAGCCAAGTCCCCTCCGGCCGGTCTAGGGGCTACACCTTC